The next 32 T cell receptor beta chains were all read from a single sample in a study of shared clonotypes between healthy human individuals. Measured with immunoSEQ multiplex PCR; TCRdb has only the in-frame clones, and not every one. The table shows about 2.4 million clones, with roughly nine tenths occurring only once. Sequenced input: naive CD4+ T cells sorted from blood. Subset defined: CD45RA+ positively selected. The origin of the receptors is a man younger than 35 in good health.

This chain connects TRBV11-3 to TRBJ2-7; D is uncertain. Germline CDR1 reads SGHNT; CDR2 reads YENEEA. This CDR3 contains 16 residues. The germline V and J ends were trimmed by 0 bases and 3 bases, with 15 bases remaining between them. The CDR3 nucleotides read TGTGCCAGCAGCTTAGACCCCCGGACGGACCTCTACGAGCAGTACTTC. Translation gives CASSLDPRTDLYEQYF.

The chain recombines TRBV6-6 with TRBJ2-7, with unresolved D. CDR1 is MNHNY, CDR2 SVGAGI, per germline (reference sequence). Trimming removed 6 bases from V and 0 bases from J, with 12 bases in between. CDR3 length: 14 residues. The CDR3 here is CASRWSKSSYEQYF. The CDR3, as DNA: TGTGCCAGCAGATGGAGTAAAAGCTCCTACGAGCAGTACTTC.

V usage is TRBV6-1 and J usage is TRBJ1-6; TRBD1 might be the D (5 bases). V was clipped by 8 bases and J by 9 bases, with 17 bases between them. Germline V gene sequence: CDR1 MNHNS, CDR2 SASEGT. The CDR3 runs to 14 residues. The CDR3 DNA is TGTGCCAGCTGGACCGGGACTGGGATTTCACCCCTCCACTTT. This codes for CASWTGTGISPLHF.

The V gene is TRBV28, the J gene TRBJ2-1; the D is unclear. The CDR3 runs 15 residues. The V end lost 6 bases, the J end lost 2 bases, and 14 bases lay between the germline ends. The V gene's germline CDR1 is MDHEN and CDR2 SYDVKM. The CDR3 coding sequence is TGTGCCAGCAGGGCCCCCACGGGCCCCTACAATGAGCAGTTCTTC. It encodes CASRAPTGPYNEQFF.

J is TRBJ1-2 and V is TRBV6-4; TRBD1 agrees at 9 bases. J gave up 5 bases and V 7 bases, and 5 bases lay outside the gene matches. Looked up from germline, CDR1 is MRHNA and CDR2 is SNTAGT. This CDR3 is built from 13 residues. The CDR3 bases are TGTGCCAGCACCCGGGACAGGGTGTATGGCTACACCTTC. This encodes CASTRDRVYGYTF.

This chain connects TRBV28 to TRBJ2-1; D unclear. The length of the CDR3 is 14 residues. Germline V gene lookup returns CDR1 MDHEN and CDR2 SYDVKM. V lost 2 bases and J 4 bases, leaving 9 bases between the germline ends. CDR3 nucleotides: TGTGCCAGCAGTTTAAAGGCCCGATACAATGAGCAGTTCTTC. Its protein is CASSLKARYNEQFF.

The chain recombines TRBV28 with TRBJ2-3, with TRBD2 matching 7 bases. Per the germline V gene, CDR1 is MDHEN and CDR2 is SYDVKM. The V gene end was trimmed by 6 bases and the J gene end by 2 bases; junction bases not matched to a gene: 8. CDR3 length equals 15 residues. CDR3 in amino acids: CASSYDGGITDTQYF. CDR3 DNA: TGTGCCAGCAGCTACGACGGGGGGATCACAGATACGCAGTATTTT.

This clone was picked up one time. The identical CDR3 is also encoded by other nucleotide sequences in the sample. The rearrangement links TRBV6-5 to TRBJ1-2; D remains ambiguous. The CDR3 runs to 15 residues. Germline CDR1 and CDR2: MNHEY and SVGAGI. V was trimmed by 0 bases and J by 2 bases, leaving 10 bases between them. CDR3 in amino acids: CASSYSREVNYGYTF. CDR3 nucleotide sequence: TGTGCCAGCAGTTACTCGCGGGAAGTGAACTATGGCTACACCTTC.

The chain joins TRBV19 to TRBJ1-5; D gene ambiguous. With 7 bases removed from V and 4 bases from J, the gap between germline ends came to 14 bases. CDR1 is LNHDA and CDR2 is SQIVND in the germline V gene (reference sequence). The CDR3 runs to 14 residues. CDR3 bases: TGTGCCAGTACCTTGGGAGGACTTAATCAGCCCCAGCATTTT. This sequence encodes CASTLGGLNQPQHF. Looking up the rest from reference TRBV19 and TRBJ1-5 gives the full variable domain: DGGITQSPKYLFRKEGQNVTLSCEQNLNHDAMYWYRQDPGQGLRLIYYSQIVNDFQKGDIAEGYSVSREKKESFPLTVTSAQKNPTAFYLCASTLGGLNQPQHFGDGTRLSIL.

This clone was observed once. This chain uses TRBV9 with TRBJ2-5; D may be TRBD2 (7 bases). The V end lost 1 base, the J end lost 1 base, and 14 bases lay between the germline ends. There are 16 residues in the CDR3. Per germline, CDR1 SGDLS and CDR2 YYNGEE. The CDR3 DNA reads as TGTGCCAGCAGCGTACTTGGGAGGGGGGGCCAAGAGACCCAGTACTTC. This translates into CASSVLGRGGQETQYF.

J is TRBJ2-5 and V is TRBV5-4; D possibly corresponds to TRBD1 (6 bases). Germline CDR1 and CDR2: SGHNT and YYREEE (reference sequence). V dropped 4 bases and J dropped 5 bases, with 12 bases sitting between them. The CDR3 length is 13 residues. For the CDR3, the DNA is TGTGCCAGCAGCCCAGGACAGAGGGAGACCCAGTACTTC. Encoded protein: CASSPGQRETQYF.

The V gene is TRBV6-1, the J gene TRBJ1-6; perhaps TRBD1 as D (5 bases). The V gene lost 5 bases and the J gene lost 0 bases, with 8 bases spanning the gap. Germline V CDR1 and CDR2: MNHNS, SASEGT. The length of the CDR3 is 15 residues. CDR3 sequence (DNA): TGTGCCAGCAGTCCAGGGAGCTCCTATAATTCACCCCTCCACTTT. As protein: CASSPGSSYNSPLHF.

Regarding this clone: Other DNA sequences from this sample encode an identical CDR3 as well. The chain carries TRBV19 and TRBJ2-7; D remains ambiguous. V was trimmed by 3 bases and J by 1 base, leaving 7 bases between them. This CDR3 has 13 residues. Germline CDR1 is LNHDA and CDR2 is SQIVND (reference sequence). The CDR3 here is CASSIGFSYEQYF. In nucleotides, the CDR3 is TGTGCCAGTAGTATTGGCTTTTCCTACGAGCAGTACTTC.

The chain links TRBV9 to TRBJ2-5; tentatively, D is TRBD2 (6 bases). The CDR3 runs to 14 residues. V was trimmed by 3 bases and J by 5 bases, leaving 14 bases between them. CDR1 SGDLS and CDR2 YYNGEE come from the germline V gene. CDR3 DNA sequence: TGTGCCAGCAGCGCCGGGGCGGGATGGGAGACCCAGTACTTC. This translates into CASSAGAGWETQYF.

The rearrangement uses TRBV5-6 and TRBJ2-6; D is unclear. The germline CDR1 and CDR2 sequences are SGHDT and YYEEEE. CDR3 length: 14 amino acids. The V and J ends lost 5 bases and 2 bases respectively, with 8 bases between them. The CDR3: CASSFRTGANVLTF. DNA for the CDR3: TGTGCCAGCAGTTTCCGGACTGGGGCCAACGTCCTGACTTTC.

The chain uses TRBV5-5 and TRBJ2-3; TRBD2 matches at 7 bases. This CDR3 has 15 amino acids. Germline CDR1 is SGHKS and CDR2 is YYEKEE (reference sequence). With 1 base clipped from V and 6 bases from J, the junction kept 8 bases outside the gene matches. Here the CDR3 DNA reads TGTGCCAGCAGCTTGTGGGGGAGGGCCGGCGATACGCAGTATTTT. This gives the protein CASSLWGRAGDTQYF.

This chain joins TRBV29-1 and TRBJ2-7; maybe TRBD1 (6 bases). The CDR3 runs to 13 residues. The V end was cut by 6 bases, the J end by 0 bases, with 12 bases between. The germline V gene has CDR1 SQVTM and CDR2 ANQGSEA. CDR3 nucleotides: TGCAGCGTACGACAGGTCAGCTCCTACGAGCAGTACTTC. Its protein is CSVRQVSSYEQYF.

The chain has TRBV7-8 and TRBJ2-2, with TRBD1 identical over 12 bases. Losses at the gene ends were 1 base for V and 8 bases for J; bases not matched to a gene: 8. This CDR3 spans 17 amino acids. Germline V gives CDR1 SGHVS, CDR2 FQNEAQ. The CDR3 nucleotides read TGTGCCAGCAGCTTAGTTTTGGGACAGGGGGCAAGGGGGGAGCTGTTTTTT. This gives the protein CASSLVLGQGARGELFF.

The V call is TRBV30, the J call TRBJ2-7, with 10 bases lining up with TRBD1. Germline trimming cut 0 bases from V and 9 bases from J; bases unmatched to any gene: 14. Germline loops: CDR1 GTSNPN, CDR2 SVGIG (reference sequence). The CDR3 is 16 amino acids. CDR3 sequence (DNA): TGTGCCTGGAGTGTATACTTGACAGGGGGCGGCCTCGGGCAGTACTTC. Amino acid sequence: CAWSVYLTGGGLGQYF.

The CDR3 region is CASSYREGAEQYF. CDR3 DNA: TGTGCCAGCAGTTACCGGGAGGGGGCCGAGCAGTACTTC. V usage is TRBV6-6 and J usage is TRBJ2-5; weak D call: TRBD2 (8 bases). The DNA end is more similar to TRBJ2-7, so the J call may be wrong. Germline-derived CDR1 and CDR2 are MNHNY and SVGAGI (reference sequence). CDR3 size: 13 residues.

V is TRBV5-1 and J is TRBJ2-2; D tentatively fits TRBD1 or TRBD2 (5 bases each). The V end lost 7 bases, the J end lost 1 base, and 11 bases lay between the germline ends. The CDR3 spans 14 residues. CDR1 and CDR2 (germline): SGHRS, YFSETQ. The CDR3 here is CASEEGMNTGELFF. The CDR3 DNA follows: TGCGCCAGCGAAGAGGGGATGAACACCGGGGAGCTGTTTTTT.

This sequence joins TRBV5-8 and TRBJ1-1; D is possibly TRBD1 (5 bases). CDR1 and CDR2 (germline): SGHTS, YDEGEE. V lost 6 bases, J lost 4 bases, and 22 bases lay in between. This CDR3 has 16 amino acids. The CDR3 coding sequence is TGTGCCAGCACCCGGGAGGGGCGTTTGGTTCGCACTGAAGCTTTCTTT. This encodes CASTREGRLVRTEAFF. Full variable domain (outside the CDR3, taken from reference TRBV5-8 and TRBJ1-1): EAGVTQSPTHLIKTRGQQATLRCSPISGHTSVYWYQQALGLGLQFLLWYDEGEERNRGNFPPRFSGRQFPNYSSELNVNALELEDSALYLCASTREGRLVRTEAFFGQGTRLTVV.

CDR3 loop: CASSPRLTSGSDTQYF. The CDR3 DNA sequence: TGTGCCAGCAGCCCCCGATTGACTAGCGGCTCAGATACGCAGTATTTT. The chain uses TRBV11-2 and TRBJ2-3; TRBD2 matches at 9 bases. The CDR3 extends over 16 amino acids. The V and J ends lost 5 bases and 4 bases, in that order; junction bases with no gene match: 10. Germline V gene data show CDR1 as SGHAT and CDR2 as FQNNGV.

The J gene is TRBJ1-1, the V gene TRBV5-8; TRBD1 agrees at 8 bases. The V segment lost 5 bases and the J segment 6 bases; nucleotides outside the gene matches: 9. This CDR3 has 14 amino acids. Germline V gene lookup returns CDR1 SGHTS and CDR2 YDEGEE. The CDR3 loop reads CASRGAGGMSEAFF. As DNA, the CDR3 is TGTGCCAGCAGAGGGGCAGGGGGCATGTCTGAAGCTTTCTTT.

The rearrangement uses TRBV6-1 and TRBJ2-2, with TRBD1 matching 7 bases. The CDR3 spans 15 residues. Germline V lookup: CDR1 MNHNS, CDR2 SASEGT. V was clipped by 4 bases and J by 6 bases; unmatched bases: 8. CDR3 bases: TGTGCCAGCAGTGTCACAGGGGCGTTCTCCGGGGAGCTGTTTTTT. Protein product: CASSVTGAFSGELFF.

This chain connects TRBV5-1 to TRBJ2-7, with TRBD1 matching 9 bases. V lost 1 base, J lost 2 bases, and 7 bases stayed unmatched. This CDR3 contains 16 residues. Germline values: CDR1 SGHRS, CDR2 YFSETQ. This CDR3 reads CASSLFGGTGTYEQYF. CDR3 DNA: TGCGCCAGCAGCTTGTTCGGGGGGACAGGGACCTACGAGCAGTACTTC. The full variable domain, with the rest looked up from reference TRBV5-1 and TRBJ2-7, is KAGVTQTPRYLIKTRGQQVTLSCSPISGHRSVSWYQQTPGQGLQFLFEYFSETQRNKGNFPGRFSGRQFSNSRSEMNVSTLELGDSALYLCASSLFGGTGTYEQYFGPGTRLTVT.

The J gene is TRBJ2-3, the V gene TRBV4-1; D unclear. Germline assignment: CDR1 MGHRA and CDR2 YSYEKL. CDR3 length equals 15 residues. Trimming shortened V by 2 bases and J by 4 bases, and 13 bases separated the two germline ends. The CDR3 coding sequence is TGCGCCAGCAGCCAATCCAGCCCCCTGGCAGATACGCAGTATTTT. Protein product: CASSQSSPLADTQYF.

The chain employs TRBV6-1 and TRBJ2-1; D gene unclear. This CDR3 spans 13 amino acids. Per the germline V gene, CDR1 is MNHNS and CDR2 is SASEGT. V lost 4 bases, J lost 5 bases, and 9 bases lay in between. The DNA of the CDR3 is TGTGCCAGCAGTGTAGAGCCTAACAATGAGCAGTTCTTC. Residues: CASSVEPNNEQFF.

The chain carries TRBV30 and TRBJ2-5, with D possibly matching TRBD2 (6 bases). Trimming pared 0 bases from V and 7 bases from J, leaving 15 bases between. The CDR3 loop spans 14 amino acids. The V gene's germline CDR1 is GTSNPN and CDR2 SVGIG (reference sequence). Here the CDR3 DNA reads TGTGCCTGGAGTGTACGCAAGGCCGGGGGGACCCAGTACTTC. Translated: CAWSVRKAGGTQYF.

This clone was detected only once. The chain recombines TRBV30 with TRBJ1-2, with D possibly matching TRBD1 (5 bases). Trimming stripped 5 bases from V and 2 bases from J, with 9 bases between. The V gene's germline CDR1 is GTSNPN and CDR2 SVGIG (reference sequence). The CDR3 covers 12 residues. The CDR3 region is CAWAGTNYGYTF. DNA of the CDR3: TGTGCCTGGGCCGGGACCAACTATGGCTACACCTTC. Full variable domain (rest looked up from reference TRBV30 and TRBJ1-2): SQTIHQWPATLVQPVGSPLSLECTVEGTSNPNLYWYRQAAGRGLQLLFYSVGIGQISSEVPQNLSASRPQDRQFILSSKKLLLSDSGFYLCAWAGTNYGYTFGSGTRLTVV.

This rearrangement joins TRBV5-1 to TRBJ2-5; 8 positions agree with TRBD2. The CDR3 totals 16 residues. The germline CDR1 and CDR2 sequences are SGHRS and YFSETQ. The V segment lost 3 bases and the J segment 0 bases; nucleotides outside the gene matches: 7. The DNA of the CDR3 is TGCGCCAGCAGCTCGACGGGGACTAGGAACCAAGAGACCCAGTACTTC. Translated: CASSSTGTRNQETQYF.

Remarks on this clone: In the same sample, other DNA sequences code for this CDR3. The V gene is TRBV7-9, the J gene TRBJ1-1; D is unclear. The V end was cut by 2 bases, the J end by 2 bases, with 9 bases between. Germline values: CDR1 SEHNR, CDR2 FQNEAQ (reference sequence). The CDR3 is 14 residues long. The CDR3 loop reads CASSLRQENTEAFF. In DNA form, the CDR3 reads TGTGCCAGCAGCTTAAGGCAGGAAAACACTGAAGCTTTCTTT. The full variable domain, completed using reference TRBV7-9 and TRBJ1-1, is DTGVSQNPRHKITKRGQNVTFRCDPISEHNRLYWYRQTLGQGPEFLTYFQNEAQLEKSRLLSDRFSAERPKGSFSTLEIQRTEQGDSAMYLCASSLRQENTEAFFGQGTRLTVV.